Listed below are T cell receptor beta chains from one sample, sequenced in a study of OX40 agonist ivuxolimab in advanced cancers. This table comes from immunoSEQ multiplex PCR, and its TCRdb copy is limited to in-frame clones, with some not included. The table records roughly 70,000 clones, about 90% of them present only once. Specimen: CD4+ or CD8+ T cells sorted from blood, collected in a trial of the OX40 agonist ivuxolimab. These receptors were collected from an adult with an advanced solid tumor such as melanoma, head and neck, liver or kidney cancer. Both conserved end residues are part of each CDR3. Each record gives: CDR3 length, V gene, J gene, clone size, D gene, CDR3 protein, CDR3 DNA. D genes are given only for firm matches. The size field is filled for only some rows; it gives once, few, many or a size class.

15,TRBV4-1,TRBJ1-4,-,-,CASSPQGHPKEKLFF,TGCGCCAGCAGCCCACAGGGACACCCGAAAGAAAAACTGTTTTTT
18,TRBV10-3,TRBJ1-2,few,TRBD1,CAISEPSGTGEGGYGYTF,TGTGCCATCAGTGAGCCCTCCGGGACAGGGGAAGGGGGCTATGGCTACACCTTC
14,TRBV19,TRBJ2-1,-,-,CASSVAGRYNEQFF,TGTGCCAGTAGTGTGGCGGGAAGGTACAATGAGCAGTTCTTC
19,TRBV5-4,TRBJ2-1,-,TRBD1,CASSSVGTTGAQPRNEQFF,TGTGCCAGCAGCTCGGTGGGGACCACAGGGGCTCAACCGCGCAATGAGCAGTTCTTC
15,TRBV10-3,TRBJ2-1,-,TRBD2,CAISEGLAGAREQFF,TGTGCCATCAGTGAGGGGCTAGCGGGAGCTCGAGAGCAGTTCTTC
12,TRBV28,TRBJ1-1,-,-,CASSLWETEAFF,TGTGCCAGCAGTTTATGGGAAACTGAAGCTTTCTTT
14,TRBV5-1,TRBJ2-7,-,TRBD2,CASSSGLAGWEQYF,TGCGCCAGCAGCTCGGGTCTAGCGGGATGGGAGCAGTACTTC
12,TRBV29-1,TRBJ1-2,-,-,CSVEEGSYGYTF,TGCAGCGTTGAGGAGGGCAGCTATGGCTACACCTTC
13,TRBV5-8,TRBJ2-1,-,-,CASSSATYNEQFF,TGTGCCAGCAGCTCGGCGACCTACAATGAGCAGTTCTTC
13,TRBV5-1,TRBJ1-1,-,-,CASSLGESTEAFF,TGCGCCAGCAGCTTGGGAGAAAGCACTGAAGCTTTCTTT
14,TRBV11-2,TRBJ1-4,-,-,CASSLGRGREKLFF,TGTGCCAGCAGCTTAGGGAGGGGTCGGGAAAAACTGTTTTTT
15,TRBV29-1,TRBJ2-7,-,TRBD1,CSVERGTGAFYEQYF,TGCAGCGTTGAAAGGGGGACAGGAGCCTTCTACGAGCAGTACTTC
16,TRBV7-9,TRBJ2-1,-,TRBD2,CASSDGTSGFYNEQFF,TGTGCCAGCAGCGACGGGACTAGCGGGTTCTACAATGAGCAGTTCTTC
14,TRBV2,TRBJ2-3,-,TRBD2,CASSWREFADTQYF,TGTGCCAGCAGTTGGCGGGAGTTCGCAGATACGCAGTATTTT
14,TRBV6-6,TRBJ1-3,-,-,CASSSEGSGNTIYF,TGTGCCAGCAGTTCCGAGGGGTCGGGAAACACCATATATTTT
15,TRBV18,TRBJ1-1,-,-,CASSLTTGMNTEAFF,TGTGCCAGCTCACTCACGACGGGGATGAACACTGAAGCTTTCTTT
15,TRBV5-3,TRBJ1-5,-,-,CARSGTLTSNQPQHF,TGTGCCAGAAGCGGGACACTAACCTCCAATCAGCCCCAGCATTTT
12,TRBV5-1,TRBJ2-3,-,-,CASRVGADTQYF,TGCGCCAGCAGGGTGGGAGCAGATACGCAGTATTTT
16,TRBV4-3,TRBJ1-6,-,TRBD1,CASSQRTGTGGSPLHF,TGCGCCAGCAGCCAACGGACCGGGACAGGGGGCTCACCCCTCCACTTT
15,TRBV7-8,TRBJ1-4,-,TRBD1,CASSFNTGAGEKLFF,TGTGCCAGCAGTTTTAATACAGGGGCGGGTGAAAAACTGTTTTTT
15,TRBV30,TRBJ1-1,-,-,CAWSVLGQGNTEAFF,TGTGCCTGGAGTGTACTCGGTCAGGGGAACACTGAAGCTTTCTTT
13,TRBV10-3,TRBJ2-6,-,-,CATVSSGANVLTF,TGTGCCACCGTAAGCTCTGGGGCCAACGTCCTGACTTTC
16,TRBV15,TRBJ2-3,once,TRBD1,CATSRVLFQGADTQYF,TGTGCCACCAGCAGAGTCCTCTTTCAGGGGGCAGATACGCAGTATTTT
14,TRBV28,TRBJ1-2,-,TRBD1,CASSPGQGIYGYTF,TGTGCCAGCAGCCCTGGACAGGGGATCTATGGCTACACCTTC
13,TRBV10-1,TRBJ2-7,-,TRBD1,CASWTGPSYEQYF,TGCGCCAGCTGGACAGGCCCCTCCTACGAGCAGTACTTC
14,TRBV6-4,TRBJ1-1,-,-,CASRVWDIHTEAFF,TGTGCCAGCAGGGTTTGGGACATACACACTGAAGCTTTCTTT
16,TRBV9,TRBJ2-5,-,TRBD2,CASSPGTSGGRETQYF,TGTGCCAGCAGCCCTGGAACTAGCGGGGGAAGAGAGACCCAGTACTTC
14,TRBV19,TRBJ2-7,-,-,CASSISGGGSEQYF,TGTGCCAGTAGTATCTCTGGCGGGGGCAGTGAGCAGTACTTC
13,TRBV14,TRBJ2-6,-,-,CASSQVGANVLTF,TGTGCCAGCAGCCAAGTTGGGGCCAACGTCCTGACTTTC
15,TRBV19,TRBJ1-5,-,-,CASSILRGKAQPQHF,TGTGCCAGTAGTATCCTGAGGGGAAAGGCTCAGCCCCAGCATTTT
15,TRBV6-1,TRBJ2-1,-,-,CASSETWSSYNEQFF,TGTGCCAGCAGCGAAACTTGGAGCTCCTACAATGAGCAGTTCTTC
16,TRBV28,TRBJ1-3,-,-,CASSPTPGTPGNTIYF,TGTGCCAGCAGCCCAACCCCAGGGACACCTGGAAACACCATATATTTT
13,TRBV2,TRBJ2-7,-,TRBD1,CASNLGQGHEQYF,TGTGCCAGCAATTTAGGACAGGGACACGAGCAGTACTTC
15,TRBV5-4,TRBJ2-1,-,-,CASSFGLPSYNEQFF,TGTGCCAGCAGCTTTGGACTGCCCTCCTACAATGAGCAGTTCTTC
14,TRBV10-3,TRBJ1-3,-,-,CAISGGLSGNTIYF,TGTGCCATCAGTGGGGGCCTCTCTGGAAACACCATATATTTT
12,TRBV4-2,TRBJ2-1,-,-,CASSQDPHEQFF,TGTGCCAGCAGCCAAGACCCACATGAGCAGTTCTTC
15,TRBV27,TRBJ2-7,-,TRBD2,CASSFPLAQQYEQYF,TGTGCCAGCAGTTTCCCACTAGCGCAACAGTACGAGCAGTACTTC
13,TRBV11-2,TRBJ2-3,once,-,CASSRTPLDTQYF,TGTGCCAGCAGCCGGACCCCCTTAGATACGCAGTATTTT
14,TRBV19,TRBJ2-7,once,-,CASSVTGSSYEQYF,TGTGCCAGTAGTGTGACAGGAAGCTCCTACGAGCAGTACTTC
15,TRBV7-9,TRBJ2-1,-,TRBD1,CASSLARGRHNEQFF,TGTGCCAGCAGCTTAGCAAGGGGGCGACACAATGAGCAGTTCTTC